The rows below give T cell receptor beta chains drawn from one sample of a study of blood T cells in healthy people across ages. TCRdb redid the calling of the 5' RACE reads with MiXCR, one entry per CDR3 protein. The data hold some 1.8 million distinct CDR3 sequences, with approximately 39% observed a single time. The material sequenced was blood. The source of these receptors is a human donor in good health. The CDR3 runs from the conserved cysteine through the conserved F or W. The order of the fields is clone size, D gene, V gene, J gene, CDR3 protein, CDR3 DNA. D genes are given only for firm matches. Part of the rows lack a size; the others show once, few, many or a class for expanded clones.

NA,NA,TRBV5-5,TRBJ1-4,CASSSLPGPNEKLFF,TGTGCCAGCAGCTCACTCCCCGGGCCCAATGAAAAACTGTTTTTT
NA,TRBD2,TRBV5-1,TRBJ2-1,CASGFDSGGANNEQFF,TGCGCCAGCGGCTTTGATAGCGGGGGGGCTAACAATGAGCAGTTCTTC
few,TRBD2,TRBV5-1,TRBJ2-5,CASSPLGGRQETQYF,TGCGCCAGCAGCCCTTTGGGAGGGAGGCAAGAGACCCAGTACTTC
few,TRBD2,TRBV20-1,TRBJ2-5,CSAPWTSGETQYF,TGCAGTGCTCCTTGGACTAGCGGGGAGACCCAGTACTTC
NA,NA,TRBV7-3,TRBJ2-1,CASRGSGHNEQFF,TGTGCCAGCAGGGGGTCCGGCCACAATGAGCAGTTCTTC
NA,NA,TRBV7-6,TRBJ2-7,CASSPGHVDCEQYF,TGTGCCAGCAGCCCAGGACACGTAGACTGCGAGCAGTACTTC
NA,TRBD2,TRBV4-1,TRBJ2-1,CASSQPKAGGPREQFF,TGCGCCAGCAGCCAACCGAAAGCGGGGGGGCCAAGAGAGCAGTTCTTC
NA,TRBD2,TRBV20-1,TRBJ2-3,CSARFIRGGLTDTQYF,TGCAGTGCTAGATTTATCCGGGGGGGCCTCACAGATACGCAGTATTTT
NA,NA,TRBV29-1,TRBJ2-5,CSVEDLQWCITDQETQYF,TGCAGCGTTGAAGATCTTCAGTGGTGTATAACCGACCAAGAGACCCAGTACTTC
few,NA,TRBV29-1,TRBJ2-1,CSASSASDEQFF,TGCAGCGCCTCGTCGGCTAGTGATGAGCAGTTCTTC
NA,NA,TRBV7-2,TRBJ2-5,CASSLVVGRGGETQYF,TGTGCCAGCAGCTTAGTCGTAGGAAGAGGAGGAGAGACCCAGTACTTC
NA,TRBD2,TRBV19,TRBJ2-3,CASGGVSTDTQYF,TGTGCCAGTGGGGGGGTCAGCACAGATACGCAGTATTTT
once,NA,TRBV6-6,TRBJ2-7,CASSYTQGNDEQYF,TGTGCCAGCAGTTACACGCAGGGAAATGACGAGCAGTACTTC
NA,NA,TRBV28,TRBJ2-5,CASSPSFGGQETQYF,TGTGCCAGCAGTCCTTCCTTTGGGGGGCAAGAGACCCAGTACTTC
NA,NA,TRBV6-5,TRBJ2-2,CASSYSRGFAGELFF,TGTGCCAGCAGTTACTCGAGGGGTTTCGCCGGGGAGCTGTTTTTT
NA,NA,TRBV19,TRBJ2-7,CASSPGHSSEQYF,TGTGCCAGTAGTCCGGGACACTCAAGCGAGCAGTACTTC
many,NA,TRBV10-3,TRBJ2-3,CAISESGTDTQYF,TGTGCCATCAGTGAGTCTGGTACAGATACGCAGTATTTT
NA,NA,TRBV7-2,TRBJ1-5,CASSLYGGGTYQPQHF,TGTGCCAGCAGCTTATATGGCGGGGGTACCTATCAGCCCCAGCATTTT
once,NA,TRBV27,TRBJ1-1,CASSFIFPHEAFF,TGTGCCAGCAGTTTCATATTTCCGCATGAAGCTTTCTTT
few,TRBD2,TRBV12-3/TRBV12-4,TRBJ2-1,CASSGTLAGGPSQFF,TGTGCCAGCAGTGGGACCCTAGCGGGGGGGCCTTCGCAGTTCTTC
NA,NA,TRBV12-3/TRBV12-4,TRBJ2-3,CASGYRQSADTEYF,TGTGCCAGCGGCTACAGACAGAGCGCAGATACGGAGTATTTT
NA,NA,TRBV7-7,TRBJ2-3,CASSPVEVGTQYF,TGTGCCAGCAGCCCAGTCGAAGTAGGGACGCAGTATTTT
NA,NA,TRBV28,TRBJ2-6,CASSLAAISGANVLTF,TGTGCCAGCAGTTTAGCGGCTATCTCTGGGGCCAACGTCCTGACTTTC
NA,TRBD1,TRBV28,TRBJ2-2,CASSPSDGQGNTGELFF,TGTGCCAGCAGTCCATCCGACGGACAGGGTAACACCGGGGAGCTGTTTTTT
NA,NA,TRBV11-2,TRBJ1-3,CASSLDSLTGNTIYF,TGTGCCAGCAGCTTAGATTCCCTAACTGGAAACACCATATATTTT
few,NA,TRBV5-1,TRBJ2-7,CASSSRHGSGEQYF,TGCGCCAGCAGCTCCAGGCATGGATCCGGTGAGCAGTACTTC
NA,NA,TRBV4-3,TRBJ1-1,CASGGYPDTEAFF,TGCGCCAGCGGCGGGTACCCGGACACTGAAGCTTTCTTT
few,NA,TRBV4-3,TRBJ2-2,CASSQASLWGNTGELFF,TGCGCCAGCAGCCAAGCCTCCCTCTGGGGTAACACCGGGGAGCTGTTTTTT
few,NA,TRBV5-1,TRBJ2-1,CASSLVPPSDSLYTGQFF,TGCGCCAGCAGCTTGGTACCCCCCTCGGACAGCCTATACACGGGGCAGTTCTTC
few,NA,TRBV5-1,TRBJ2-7,CASSTHNSYEQYF,TGCGCCAGCAGCACCCATAACAGTTACGAGCAGTACTTC
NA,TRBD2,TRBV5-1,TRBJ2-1,CASSLTPGLGNEQFF,TGCGCCAGCAGCTTAACGCCGGGACTAGGCAATGAGCAGTTCTTC
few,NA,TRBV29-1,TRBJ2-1,CSVGANNEQFF,TGCAGCGTTGGGGCCAACAATGAGCAGTTCTTC
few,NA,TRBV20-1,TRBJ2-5,CSARADYRVTETQYF,TGCAGTGCTAGGGCCGATTACAGGGTTACAGAGACCCAGTACTTC
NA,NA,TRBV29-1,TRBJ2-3,CSVEEFTDTQYF,TGCAGCGTCGAGGAGTTCACAGATACGCAGTATTTT
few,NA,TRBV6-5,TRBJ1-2,CASSPFDSAYGYTF,TGTGCCAGCAGCCCCTTCGACAGTGCCTATGGCTACACCTTC
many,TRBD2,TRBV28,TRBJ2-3,CATGGASGGSSTDTQYF,TGTGCCACCGGGGGGGCTAGCGGGGGCTCGAGCACAGATACGCAGTATTTT
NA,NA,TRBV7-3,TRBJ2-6,CASSLMGRSSGANVLTF,TGTGCCAGCAGCTTAATGGGTCGAAGCTCTGGGGCCAACGTCCTGACTTTC
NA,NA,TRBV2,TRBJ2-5,CASCYHKGETQYF,TGTGCCAGCTGTTATCATAAGGGAGAGACCCAGTACTTC
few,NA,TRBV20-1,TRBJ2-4,CSAGVQYF,TGCAGTGCTGGGGTCCAGTACTTC
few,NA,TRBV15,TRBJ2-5,CATSRVWGSETQYF,TGTGCCACCAGCAGAGTATGGGGTTCCGAGACCCAGTACTTC
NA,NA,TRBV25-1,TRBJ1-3,CASSDERRNLGSGNTIYF,TGTGCCAGCAGTGATGAGAGGAGGAATCTGGGATCTGGAAACACCATATATTTT
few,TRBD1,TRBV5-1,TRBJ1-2,CASSLLQGAGSDGYTF,TGCGCCAGCAGCTTACTACAGGGGGCGGGTTCAGATGGCTACACCTTC
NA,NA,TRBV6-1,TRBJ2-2,CASTQESAGELFF,TGTGCCAGCACCCAAGAATCCGCCGGGGAGCTGTTTTTT
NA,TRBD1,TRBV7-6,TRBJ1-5,CASSLEKGANQPQHF,TGTGCCAGCAGCTTAGAAAAGGGGGCTAATCAGCCCCAGCATTTT
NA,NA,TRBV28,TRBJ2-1,CAAGGSSYNEQFF,TGTGCCGCTGGGGGGAGCTCCTACAATGAGCAGTTCTTC
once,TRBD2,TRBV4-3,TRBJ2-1,CASSQLSRLAGGYYNEQFF,TGCGCCAGCAGCCAACTCTCGAGACTAGCGGGGGGGTACTACAATGAGCAGTTCTTC
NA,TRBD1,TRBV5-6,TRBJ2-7,CASSFGQGVREQYF,TGTGCCAGCAGCTTCGGTCAGGGGGTTCGCGAGCAGTACTTC
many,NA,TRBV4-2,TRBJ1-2,CASSQHGYTF,TGTGCCAGCAGCCAACATGGCTACACCTTC
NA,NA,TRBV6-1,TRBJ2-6,CASTLGYTGVSGANVLTF,TGTGCCAGCACCCTAGGGTACACAGGTGTCTCTGGGGCCAACGTCCTGACTTTC
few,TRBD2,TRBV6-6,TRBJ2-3,CASSTPGLDTDTQYF,TGTGCCAGCAGTACCCCGGGACTAGACACAGATACGCAGTATTTT
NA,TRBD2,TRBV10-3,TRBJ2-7,CAIGTSPPSYEQYF,TGTGCCATAGGGACTAGCCCCCCATCCTACGAGCAGTACTTC
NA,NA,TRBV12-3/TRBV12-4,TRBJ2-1,CASSLGSLLGFF,TGTGCCAGCAGTTTGGGCAGCCTTCTTGGGTTCTTC
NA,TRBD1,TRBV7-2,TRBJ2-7,CASSEDRGYTYEQYF,TGTGCCAGCAGCGAAGACAGGGGGTACACCTACGAGCAGTACTTC
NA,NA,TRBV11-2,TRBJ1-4,CASSSRHNGGEKLFF,TGTGCCAGCAGCTCTCGGCACAATGGGGGTGAAAAACTGTTTTTT
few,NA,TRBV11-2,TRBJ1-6,CASSLYGEYSPLHF,TGTGCCAGCAGCTTATACGGGGAGTATTCACCCCTCCACTTT
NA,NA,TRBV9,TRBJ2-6,CASSAGTPAGANVLTF,TGTGCCAGCAGCGCGGGGACTCCCGCTGGGGCCAACGTCCTGACTTTC
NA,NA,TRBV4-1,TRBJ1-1,CASSQDGPTGRRAFF,TGCGCCAGCAGCCAAGATGGCCCAACGGGGAGGAGGGCTTTCTTT
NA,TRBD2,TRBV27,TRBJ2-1,CASTLAGGLVNEQFF,TGTGCCAGCACCTTAGCGGGGGGGCTTGTGAATGAGCAGTTCTTC
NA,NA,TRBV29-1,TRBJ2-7,CSAGTPNTYEQYF,TGCAGCGCCGGGACACCCAACACCTACGAGCAGTACTTC
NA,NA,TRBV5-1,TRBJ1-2,CASSLDYNPNYGYTF,TGCGCCAGCAGCTTGGATTACAACCCTAACTATGGCTACACCTTC